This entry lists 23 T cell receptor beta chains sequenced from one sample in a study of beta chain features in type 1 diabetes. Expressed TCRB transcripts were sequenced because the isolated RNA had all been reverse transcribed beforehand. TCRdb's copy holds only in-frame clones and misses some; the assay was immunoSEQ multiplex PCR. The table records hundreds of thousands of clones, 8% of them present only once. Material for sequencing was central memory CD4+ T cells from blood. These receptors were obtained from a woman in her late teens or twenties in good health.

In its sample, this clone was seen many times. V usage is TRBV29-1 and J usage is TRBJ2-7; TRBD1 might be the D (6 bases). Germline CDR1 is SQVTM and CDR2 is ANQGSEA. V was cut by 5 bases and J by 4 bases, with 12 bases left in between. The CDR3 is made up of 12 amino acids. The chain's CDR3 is CSVQPQGYEQYF. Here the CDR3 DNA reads TGCAGCGTTCAACCCCAGGGGTACGAGCAGTACTTC.

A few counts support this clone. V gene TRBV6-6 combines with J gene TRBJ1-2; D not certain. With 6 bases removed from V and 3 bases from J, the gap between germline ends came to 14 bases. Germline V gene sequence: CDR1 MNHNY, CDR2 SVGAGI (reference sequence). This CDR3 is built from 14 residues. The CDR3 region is CASSPRERDYGYTF. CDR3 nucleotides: TGTGCCAGCAGCCCCAGAGAGAGGGACTATGGCTACACCTTC.

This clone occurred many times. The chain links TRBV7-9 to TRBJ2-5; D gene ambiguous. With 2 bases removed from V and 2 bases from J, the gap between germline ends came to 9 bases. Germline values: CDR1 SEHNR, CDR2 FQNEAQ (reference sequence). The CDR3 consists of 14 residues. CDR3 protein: CASSLRSIQETQYF. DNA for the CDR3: TGTGCCAGCAGCTTAAGGTCAATACAAGAGACCCAGTACTTC. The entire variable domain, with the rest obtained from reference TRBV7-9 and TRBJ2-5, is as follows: DTGVSQNPRHKITKRGQNVTFRCDPISEHNRLYWYRQTLGQGPEFLTYFQNEAQLEKSRLLSDRFSAERPKGSFSTLEIQRTEQGDSAMYLCASSLRSIQETQYFGPGTRLLVL.

CDR3 sequence: CASKRDGIQYF. The CDR3, as DNA: TGTGCCAGCAAAAGGGATGGCATTCAGTACTTC. The chain carries TRBV6-1 and TRBJ2-4; D gene ambiguous. Looked up from germline, CDR1 is MNHNS and CDR2 is SASEGT. Trimming cost V 7 bases and J 9 bases, with 10 bases left between them. This CDR3 contains 11 residues.

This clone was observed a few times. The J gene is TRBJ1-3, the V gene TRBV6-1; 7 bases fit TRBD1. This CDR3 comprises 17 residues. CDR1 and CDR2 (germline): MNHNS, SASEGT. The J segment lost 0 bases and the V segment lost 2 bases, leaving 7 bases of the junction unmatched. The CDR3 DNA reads TGTGCCAGCAGTGAATCAGGGGGATACGGCTCTGGAAACACCATATATTTT. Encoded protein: CASSESGGYGSGNTIYF.

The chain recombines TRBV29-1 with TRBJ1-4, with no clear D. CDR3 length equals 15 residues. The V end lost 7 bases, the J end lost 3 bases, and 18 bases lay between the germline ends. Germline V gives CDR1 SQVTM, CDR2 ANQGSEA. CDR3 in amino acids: CSAQTPGRANEKLFF. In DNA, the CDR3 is TGCAGCGCTCAAACCCCAGGCCGGGCTAATGAAAAACTGTTTTTT.

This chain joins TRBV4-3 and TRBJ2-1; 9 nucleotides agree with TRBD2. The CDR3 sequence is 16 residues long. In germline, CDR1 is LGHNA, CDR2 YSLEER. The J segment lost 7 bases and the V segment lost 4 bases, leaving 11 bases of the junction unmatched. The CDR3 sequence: CASSRTGTSRTNEQFF. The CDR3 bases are TGCGCCAGCAGCCGGACCGGGACTAGCAGGACTAATGAGCAGTTCTTC.

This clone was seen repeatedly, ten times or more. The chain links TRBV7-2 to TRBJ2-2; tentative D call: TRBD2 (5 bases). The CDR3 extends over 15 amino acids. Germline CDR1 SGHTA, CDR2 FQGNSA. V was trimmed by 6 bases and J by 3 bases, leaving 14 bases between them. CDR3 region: CASRLGHLYTGELFF. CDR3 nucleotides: TGTGCCAGCAGACTAGGTCACTTGTACACCGGGGAGCTGTTTTTT. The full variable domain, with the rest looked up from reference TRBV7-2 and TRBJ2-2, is GAGVSQSPSNKVTEKGKDVELRCDPISGHTALYWYRQSLGQGLEFLIYFQGNSAPDKSGLPSDRFSAERTGGSVSTLTIQRTQQEDSAVYLCASRLGHLYTGELFFGEGSRLTVL.

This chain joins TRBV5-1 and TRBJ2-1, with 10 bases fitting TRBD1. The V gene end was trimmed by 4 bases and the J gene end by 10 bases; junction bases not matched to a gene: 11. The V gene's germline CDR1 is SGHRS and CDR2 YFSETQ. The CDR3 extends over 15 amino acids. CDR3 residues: CASSPDRGLGREQFF. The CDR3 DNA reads TGCGCCAGCAGCCCCGACAGGGGGCTAGGACGGGAGCAGTTCTTC.

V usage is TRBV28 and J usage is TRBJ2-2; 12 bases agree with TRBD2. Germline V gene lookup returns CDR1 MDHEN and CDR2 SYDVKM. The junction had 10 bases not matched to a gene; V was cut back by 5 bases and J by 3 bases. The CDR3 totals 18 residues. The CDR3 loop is CASSPPRTSGTYTGELFF. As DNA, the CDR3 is TGTGCCAGCAGTCCCCCCCGGACTAGCGGGACCTACACCGGGGAGCTGTTTTTT.

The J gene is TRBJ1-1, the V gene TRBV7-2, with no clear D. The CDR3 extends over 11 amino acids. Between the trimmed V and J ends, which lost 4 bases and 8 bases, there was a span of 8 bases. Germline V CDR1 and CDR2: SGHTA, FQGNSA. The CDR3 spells CASSSWAEAFF. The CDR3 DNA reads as TGTGCCAGCAGCTCATGGGCCGAAGCTTTCTTT.

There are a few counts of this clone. The DNA of the CDR3 is TGTGCCAGCAGGGACAGGAACTCCTACGAGCAGTACTTC. Translation gives CASRDRNSYEQYF. This sequence joins TRBV11-2 and TRBJ2-7, with TRBD1 matching 7 bases. With V trimmed by 6 bases and J by 0 bases, 2 bases remained unmatched. This CDR3 spans 13 amino acids. Germline values: CDR1 SGHAT, CDR2 FQNNGV.

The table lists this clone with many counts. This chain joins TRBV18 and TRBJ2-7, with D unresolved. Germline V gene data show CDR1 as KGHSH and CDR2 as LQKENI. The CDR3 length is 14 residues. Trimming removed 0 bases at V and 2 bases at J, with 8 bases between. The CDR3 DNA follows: TGTGCCAGCTCACCACCGAGTAAACCCTACGAGCAGTACTTC. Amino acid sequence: CASSPPSKPYEQYF.

CDR3 nucleotide sequence: TGTGCCAGCAGCTTAAAAGCAGCGACTAGCCATAAAGCCACCGGGGAGCTGTTTTTT. Translation: CASSLKAATSHKATGELFF. The rearrangement uses TRBV7-3 and TRBJ2-2; 7 bases fit TRBD2. V shed 1 base and J 4 bases; nucleotides not matched to a gene: 15. Looked up from germline, CDR1 is SGHTA and CDR2 is FQGTGA. This CDR3 is built from 19 residues.

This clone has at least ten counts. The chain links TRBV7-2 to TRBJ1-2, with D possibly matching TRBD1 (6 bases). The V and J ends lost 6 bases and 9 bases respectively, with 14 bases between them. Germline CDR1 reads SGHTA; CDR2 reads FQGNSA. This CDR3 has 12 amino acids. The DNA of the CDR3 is TGTGCCAGCAGTCCAGGGGACCTTCGCTACACCTTC. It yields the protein CASSPGDLRYTF.

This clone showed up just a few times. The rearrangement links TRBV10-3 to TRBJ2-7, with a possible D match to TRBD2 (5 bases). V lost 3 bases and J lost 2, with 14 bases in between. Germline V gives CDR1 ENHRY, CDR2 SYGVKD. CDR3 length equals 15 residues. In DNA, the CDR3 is TGTGCCATCAGTGATCCAGAAACTAGTACCTACGAGCAGTACTTC. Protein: CAISDPETSTYEQYF.

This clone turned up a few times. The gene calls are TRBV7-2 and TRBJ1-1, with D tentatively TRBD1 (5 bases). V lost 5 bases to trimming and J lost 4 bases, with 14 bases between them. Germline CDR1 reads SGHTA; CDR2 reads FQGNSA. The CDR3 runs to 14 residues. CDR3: CASSPQGLGTEAFF. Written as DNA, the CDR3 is TGTGCCAGCAGCCCGCAGGGTCTGGGCACTGAAGCTTTCTTT.

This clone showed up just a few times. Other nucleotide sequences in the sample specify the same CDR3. This CDR3 is CASSRGGLGNEQFF. The CDR3 bases are TGTGCCAGTAGTAGGGGAGGCCTAGGCAATGAGCAGTTCTTC. The chain joins TRBV19 to TRBJ2-1; D may be TRBD2 (6 bases). With 4 bases removed from V and 6 bases from J, the gap between germline ends came to 13 bases. This CDR3 region has 14 residues. The germline gives CDR1 LNHDA, CDR2 SQIVND (reference sequence).

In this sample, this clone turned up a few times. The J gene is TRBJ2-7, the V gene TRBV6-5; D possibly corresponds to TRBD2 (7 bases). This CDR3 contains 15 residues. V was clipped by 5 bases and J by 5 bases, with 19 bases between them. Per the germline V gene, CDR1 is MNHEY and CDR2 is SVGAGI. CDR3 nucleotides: TGTGCCAGCAGTACCGGGGGGCAGGGGAGGCACGAGCAGTACTTC. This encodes CASSTGGQGRHEQYF.

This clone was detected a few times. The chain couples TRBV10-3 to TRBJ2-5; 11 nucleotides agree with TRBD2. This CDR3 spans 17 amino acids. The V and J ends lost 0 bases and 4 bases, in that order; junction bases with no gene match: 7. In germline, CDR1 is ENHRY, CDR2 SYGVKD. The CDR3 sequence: CAISESGRLAGRETQYF. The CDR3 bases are TGTGCCATCAGTGAGTCTGGACGACTAGCGGGACGAGAGACCCAGTACTTC.

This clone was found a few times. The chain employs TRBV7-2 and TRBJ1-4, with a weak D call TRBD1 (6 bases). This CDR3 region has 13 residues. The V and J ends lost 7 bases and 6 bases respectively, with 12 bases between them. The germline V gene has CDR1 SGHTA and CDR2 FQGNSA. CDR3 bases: TGTGCCAGCAAACAGGGAGGAGATGAAAAACTGTTTTTT. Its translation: CASKQGGDEKLFF. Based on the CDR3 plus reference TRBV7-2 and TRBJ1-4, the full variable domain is GAGVSQSPSNKVTEKGKDVELRCDPISGHTALYWYRQSLGQGLEFLIYFQGNSAPDKSGLPSDRFSAERTGGSVSTLTIQRTQQEDSAVYLCASKQGGDEKLFFGSGTQLSVL.

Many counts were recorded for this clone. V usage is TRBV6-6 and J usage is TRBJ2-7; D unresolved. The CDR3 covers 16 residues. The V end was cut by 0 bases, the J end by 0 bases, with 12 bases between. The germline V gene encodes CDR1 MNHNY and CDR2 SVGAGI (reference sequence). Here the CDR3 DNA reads TGTGCCAGCAGTTACTCTGGGTGGCGGAACTCCTACGAGCAGTACTTC. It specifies CASSYSGWRNSYEQYF.

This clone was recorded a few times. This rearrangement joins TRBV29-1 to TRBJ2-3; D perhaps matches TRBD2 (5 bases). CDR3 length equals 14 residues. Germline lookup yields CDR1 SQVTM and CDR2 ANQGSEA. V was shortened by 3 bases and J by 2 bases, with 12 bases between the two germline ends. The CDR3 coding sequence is TGCAGCGTTGATGCGGGCTTTGTCACAGATACGCAGTATTTT. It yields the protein CSVDAGFVTDTQYF.